These 8 T cell receptor beta chains were all obtained from the same sample, sequenced in a study of cytomegalovirus exposure and HLA in healthy donors. This PCR relied on a set of 60 Vbeta primers and 13 Jbeta primers. Some clones are missing from TCRdb's copy, which holds only in-frame ones; the method was immunoSEQ multiplex PCR. This table has about 80,000 clones, around three quarters appearing once. Sequencing used PBMCs. The receptors derive from a man aged 30 to 45 in good health and CMV-seronegative.

This clone was counted a single time. The V gene is TRBV27, the J gene TRBJ2-5; 13 bases line up with TRBD2. The V segment lost 7 bases and the J segment 5 bases; nucleotides outside the gene matches: 10. The germline V gene encodes CDR1 MNHEY and CDR2 SMNVEV (reference sequence). There are 16 residues in the CDR3. The CDR3 sequence is CASKAGLAGAHETQYF. The CDR3 DNA reads TGTGCCAGCAAAGCCGGACTAGCGGGAGCTCATGAGACCCAGTACTTC.

The chain recombines TRBV7-2 with TRBJ1-4; D is possibly TRBD1 (5 bases). Per the germline V gene, CDR1 is SGHTA and CDR2 is FQGNSA. This CDR3 region has 15 residues. V was trimmed by 5 bases and J by 7 bases, leaving 17 bases between them. The CDR3 spells CASSPNTGLREKLFF. The CDR3 DNA reads TGTGCCAGCAGCCCCAATACAGGTCTCCGTGAAAAACTGTTTTTT.

The CDR3 sequence is CASSLVREGQFF. DNA of the CDR3: TGTGCCAGCAGCTTAGTTAGGGAGGGGCAGTTCTTC. J is TRBJ2-1 and V is TRBV7-9, with 7 positions matching TRBD2. The trim removed 1 base at V and 12 bases at J, leaving 3 bases unmatched. Germline assignment: CDR1 SEHNR and CDR2 FQNEAQ (reference sequence). CDR3 length: 12 residues.

This clone was seen more than once but under ten times. The rearrangement uses TRBV7-9 and TRBJ2-5, with a possible D match to TRBD1 (7 bases). Near its end, the DNA agrees better with TRBJ2-7, so the J call may be wrong. From germline, CDR1 is SEHNR and CDR2 FQNEAQ (reference sequence). CDR3 length equals 15 residues. The CDR3 DNA sequence: TGTGCCAGCAGCTTATCGGCAGGGGGGACCTACGAGCAGTACTTC. Amino acids: CASSLSAGGTYEQYF.

V usage is TRBV23-1 and J usage is TRBJ2-7, with 9 bases lining up with TRBD1. TRBV23-1 is an ORF for which the function is uncertain. This CDR3 region has 15 residues. With V trimmed by 8 bases and J by 2 bases, 10 bases remained unmatched. The CDR3 region is CASESYRDRAYEQYF. The CDR3 DNA reads TGCGCCAGCGAGTCCTACCGGGACAGGGCCTACGAGCAGTACTTC.

The chain recombines TRBV27 with TRBJ1-2; 7 nucleotides agree with TRBD1. The trim removed 4 bases at V and 0 bases at J, leaving 8 bases unmatched. Germline CDR1 is MNHEY and CDR2 is SMNVEV (reference sequence). This CDR3 comprises 16 residues. CDR3 sequence (DNA): TGTGCCAGCAGTTCGTCGGACAGGAGAGCTAACTATGGCTACACCTTC. Translation gives CASSSSDRRANYGYTF.

The chain is built from TRBV7-2 and TRBJ1-1; TRBD1 agrees at 7 bases. Germline V gene data show CDR1 as SGHTA and CDR2 as FQGNSA. The CDR3 is 15 amino acids. Germline trimming cut 3 bases from V and 5 bases from J; bases unmatched to any gene: 9. CDR3 loop: CASSFGGGADTEAFF. The DNA of the CDR3 is TGTGCCAGCAGCTTCGGAGGGGGCGCTGATACTGAAGCTTTCTTT.

The CDR3 nucleotides are TGTGCCAGCAGCTCCGACAGGGAGACAGATACGCAGTATTTT. This sequence encodes CASSSDRETDTQYF. The chain combines TRBV27 with TRBJ2-3, with TRBD1 matching 7 bases. The CDR3 runs 14 residues. V was clipped by 6 bases and J by 3 bases; unmatched bases: 6. From germline, CDR1 is MNHEY and CDR2 SMNVEV (reference sequence).